The entry below describes one T cell receptor (beta chain). This sample stems from a study of PD-L1 blockade in urothelial cancer. Overall study context: Median T cell yield from blood was approximately 130,000.

Germline V gene sequence: CDR1 SGDLS, CDR2 YYNGEE. V was shortened by 4 bases and J by 0 bases, with 13 bases between the two germline ends. The CDR3 totals 15 residues. Urothelial carcinoma in patients was locally advanced or metastatic. Each patient contributed between 1 and 8 total time points of blood mononuclear cells, pretreatment and during treatment. TCRdb's copy holds only in-frame clones and misses some; the assay was immunoSEQ multiplex PCR. The sample records about 32,000 clones, 85% to 90% being singletons. The material sequenced was PBMCs, taken around atezolizumab (anti-PD-L1) treatment. The chain carries TRBV9 and TRBJ1-1; D may be TRBD1 (6 bases). The source is a man aged 50-60 years with urothelial cancer. In DNA form, the CDR3 reads TGTGCCAGCAGCAGACGACAGGAGATGAACACTGAAGCTTTCTTT. Residues: CASSRRQEMNTEAFF. The variable domain in full, with the rest retrieved from reference TRBV9 and TRBJ1-1, is DSGVTQTPKHLITATGQRVTLRCSPRSGDLSVYWYQQSLDQGLQFLIQYYNGEERAKGNILERFSAQQFPDLHSELNLSSLELGDSALYFCASSRRQEMNTEAFFGQGTRLTVV.